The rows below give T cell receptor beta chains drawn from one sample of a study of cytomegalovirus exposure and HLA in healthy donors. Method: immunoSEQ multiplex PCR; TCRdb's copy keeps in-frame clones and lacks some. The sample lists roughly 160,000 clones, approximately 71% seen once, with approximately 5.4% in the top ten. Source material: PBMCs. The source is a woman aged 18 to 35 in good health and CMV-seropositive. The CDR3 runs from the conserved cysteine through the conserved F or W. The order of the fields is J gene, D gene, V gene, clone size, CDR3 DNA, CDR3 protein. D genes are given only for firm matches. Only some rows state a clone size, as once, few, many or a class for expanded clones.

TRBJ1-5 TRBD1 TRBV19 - TGTGCCACCGCCGGGACAGATAATCAGCCCCAGCATTTT CATAGTDNQPQHF
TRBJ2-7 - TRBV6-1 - TGTGCCAGCAGTGTCATCGGGGGGCTCGGGTCCTACGAGCAGTACTTC CASSVIGGLGSYEQYF
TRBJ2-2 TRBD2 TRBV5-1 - TGCGCCAGCAGCTGTGGGGAGCGGGGGTGGGCCGGGGAGCTGTTTTTT CASSCGERGWAGELFF
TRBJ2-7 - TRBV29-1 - TGCAGCGCCCTAGGCGGCAGGGCACCCTACGAGCAGTACTTC CSALGGRAPYEQYF
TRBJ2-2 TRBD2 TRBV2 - TGTGCCAGCAGAGAACTAGCGGGGGGCACCGGGGAGCTGTTTTTT CASRELAGGTGELFF
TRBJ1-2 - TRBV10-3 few TGTGCCATCAGTTTCGAGGGGGAGGGATATGGCTACACCTTC CAISFEGEGYGYTF
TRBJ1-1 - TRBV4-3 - TGCGCCAGCAGCCAAGATCAGGGCCCGGACACTGAAGCTTTCTTT CASSQDQGPDTEAFF
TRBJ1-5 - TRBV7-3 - TGTGCCAGCAGCTTAGGGCGGCGGTCCGGGACAAATCCAAATAGCAATCAGCCCCAGCATTTT CASSLGRRSGTNPNSNQPQHF
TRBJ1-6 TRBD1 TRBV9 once TGTGCCAGCACCGAGGACAGGGTCAATTCACCCCTCCACTTT CASTEDRVNSPLHF
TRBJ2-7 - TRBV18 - TGTGCCAGCTCCAGATCACAGGGCCGCTACGAGCAGTACTTC CASSRSQGRYEQYF
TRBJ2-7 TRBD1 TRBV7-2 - TGTGCCAGCAGCTTGCCGGGACAGGGTGGCGAGCAGTACTTC CASSLPGQGGEQYF
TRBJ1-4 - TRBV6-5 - TGTGCCAGCAGTCGCGGGTCCCGAGGAGGTGAAAAACTGTTTTTT CASSRGSRGGEKLFF